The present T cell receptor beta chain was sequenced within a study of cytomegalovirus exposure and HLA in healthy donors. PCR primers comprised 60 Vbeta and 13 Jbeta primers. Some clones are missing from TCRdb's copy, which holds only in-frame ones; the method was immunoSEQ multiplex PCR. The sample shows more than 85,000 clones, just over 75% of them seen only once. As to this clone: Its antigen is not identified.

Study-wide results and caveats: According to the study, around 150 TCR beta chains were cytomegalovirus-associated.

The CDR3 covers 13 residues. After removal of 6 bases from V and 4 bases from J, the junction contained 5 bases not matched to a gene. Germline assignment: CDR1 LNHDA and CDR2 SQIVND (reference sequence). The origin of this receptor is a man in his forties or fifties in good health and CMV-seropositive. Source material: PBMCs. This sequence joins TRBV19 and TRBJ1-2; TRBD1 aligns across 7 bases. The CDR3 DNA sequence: TGTGCCAGTAGCCGACAGGGAACCTATGGCTACACCTTC. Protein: CASSRQGTYGYTF. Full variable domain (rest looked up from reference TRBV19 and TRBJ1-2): DGGITQSPKYLFRKEGQNVTLSCEQNLNHDAMYWYRQDPGQGLRLIYYSQIVNDFQKGDIAEGYSVSREKKESFPLTVTSAQKNPTAFYLCASSRQGTYGYTFGSGTRLTVV.